This is a list of T cell receptor beta chains from one sample in a study of blood T cells in healthy people across ages. TCRdb fed the 5' RACE reads into MiXCR, producing one record per CDR3 protein. The sample has around 1,000,000 distinct CDR3 sequences, 35% to 40% seen once. Source material: blood. These receptors all come from a man aged 18-30 years in good health. Each CDR3 is given with its conserved first and last residue. The D gene is left open where the match is weak. Clone size is not always given. Where it is, it says once, few, many or a class for expanded clones.

j_gene,v_gene,d_gene,abundance,CDR3aa,CDR3nt
TRBJ2-3,TRBV5-1,NA,NA,CASSPPSGTGVTDTQYF,TGCGCCAGCAGTCCCCCCTCGGGGACTGGAGTTACAGATACGCAGTATTTT
TRBJ2-5,TRBV9,NA,many,CASSVSEETQYF,TGTGCCAGCAGCGTCTCTGAGGAGACCCAGTACTTC
TRBJ2-2,TRBV6-5,NA,NA,CASSYSEPGVTGELFF,TGTGCCAGCAGTTACTCAGAGCCCGGGGTCACCGGGGAGCTGTTTTTT
TRBJ2-5,TRBV5-6,TRBD2,few,CASSLAGGLETQYF,TGTGCCAGCAGCTTGGCGGGAGGGTTAGAGACCCAGTACTTC
TRBJ1-4,TRBV28,NA,NA,CASSTSTGTANEKLFF,TGTGCCAGCAGTACCTCGACCGGGACGGCGAATGAAAAACTGTTTTTT
TRBJ2-1,TRBV3-1,TRBD2,few,CASSQVTSGHEQFF,TGTGCCAGCAGCCAAGTTACTAGCGGACATGAGCAGTTCTTC
TRBJ2-1,TRBV7-2,NA,few,CASSFPTRSYNEQFF,TGTGCCAGCAGCTTCCCTACCCGCTCCTACAATGAGCAGTTCTTC
TRBJ2-3,TRBV11-3,NA,few,CASSLDGANTQYF,TGTGCCAGCAGCTTAGATGGGGCCAATACGCAGTATTTT
TRBJ2-6,TRBV7-2,NA,NA,CASSLGPNSGANVLTF,TGTGCCAGCAGCTTAGGACCGAACTCTGGGGCCAACGTCCTGACTTTC
TRBJ2-3,TRBV12-3/TRBV12-4,NA,many,CASSFSADTQYF,TGTGCCAGCAGTTTTTCGGCAGATACGCAGTATTTT
TRBJ2-5,TRBV12-3/TRBV12-4,NA,NA,CASSWLFHSKETQYF,TGTGCCAGCAGTTGGCTCTTCCACAGTAAAGAGACCCAGTACTTC
TRBJ2-2,TRBV7-2,NA,NA,CASSLDGRPTGELFF,TGTGCCAGCAGCTTAGACGGCAGGCCCACCGGGGAGCTGTTTTTT
TRBJ2-3,TRBV28,TRBD1,NA,CATAPRTGGLDTQYF,TGTGCCACAGCTCCCCGGACAGGGGGATTAGATACGCAGTATTTT
TRBJ2-1,TRBV9,NA,NA,CASSRLLTYSIQDEQFF,TGTGCCAGCAGCCGACTGCTCACCTATTCAATACAGGATGAGCAGTTCTTC
TRBJ2-4,TRBV12-3/TRBV12-4,TRBD2,few,CASSSLAGGGGEQYF,TGTGCCAGCAGTTCGCTTGCGGGGGGGGGAGGTGAGCAGTACTTC
TRBJ2-1,TRBV9,TRBD2,once,CASSVTPGTSNEQFF,TGTGCCAGCAGCGTCACCCCCGGGACTAGTAATGAGCAGTTCTTC
TRBJ1-1,TRBV2,NA,NA,CASRGDWNTEAFF,TGTGCCAGCAGAGGGGATTGGAACACTGAAGCTTTCTTT
TRBJ1-1,TRBV10-3,TRBD1,NA,CAISETGADTEAFF,TGTGCCATCAGTGAGACAGGGGCGGACACTGAAGCTTTCTTT
TRBJ1-1,TRBV20-1,NA,NA,CSARGHPNTEAFF,TGCAGTGCTAGAGGACACCCGAACACTGAAGCTTTCTTT
TRBJ2-3,TRBV6-6,NA,NA,CASSYPGPSGTDTQYF,TGTGCCAGCAGTTACCCCGGTCCCTCGGGCACAGATACGCAGTATTTT